The rows below give T cell receptor beta chains drawn from one sample of a study of PD-1 blockade in classical Hodgkin lymphoma. The table came from immunoSEQ multiplex PCR; TCRdb's copy has only in-frame clones and leaves some out. Among fewer than 40,000 clones listed, about 87% were seen once. The sequencing input was CD4+ T cells from blood. The source of these receptors is a human donor with classical Hodgkin lymphoma. Each CDR3 is given with its conserved first and last residue. The order of the fields is clone size, D gene, J gene, V gene, CDR3 protein, CDR3 DNA. D genes are given only for firm matches. Not every row has a clone size; where given, it reads once, few, many or a size class.

size: once
D: -
J: TRBJ1-1
V: TRBV5-1
CDR3: CASSLAVAENEAFF
DNA: TGCGCCAGCAGCTTGGCCGTAGCAGAGAATGAAGCTTTCTTT

size: -
D: -
J: TRBJ2-7
V: TRBV7-2
CDR3: CASSFGGSTYEQYF
DNA: TGTGCCAGCAGCTTCGGCGGGTCAACCTACGAGCAGTACTTC

size: -
D: TRBD2
J: TRBJ2-2
V: TRBV18
CDR3: CASSPGLADTGELFF
DNA: TGTGCCAGCTCACCAGGACTAGCGGACACCGGGGAGCTGTTTTTT

size: -
D: TRBD1
J: TRBJ1-2
V: TRBV5-1
CDR3: CASSRGQTITEGYTF
DNA: TGCGCCAGCAGCAGGGGACAGACTATCACAGAGGGCTACACCTTC

size: -
D: -
J: TRBJ1-4
V: TRBV9
CDR3: CASSPGRREKLFF
DNA: TGTGCCAGCAGCCCCGGGCGGCGGGAAAAACTGTTTTTT

size: -
D: -
J: TRBJ2-7
V: TRBV7-6
CDR3: CASSLDTGPYEQYF
DNA: TGTGCCAGCAGCTTAGACACGGGCCCCTACGAGCAGTACTTC

size: -
D: -
J: TRBJ2-7
V: TRBV19
CDR3: CASSEGAYEQYF
DNA: TGTGCCAGTAGTGAGGGGGCCTACGAGCAGTACTTC

size: -
D: -
J: TRBJ1-4
V: TRBV2
CDR3: CASSAQGLSNEKLFF
DNA: TGTGCCAGCAGTGCTCAGGGGCTTTCTAATGAAAAACTGTTTTTT

size: -
D: -
J: TRBJ2-2
V: TRBV5-1
CDR3: CASSSQTANTGELFF
DNA: TGCGCCAGCAGCTCCCAAACGGCGAACACCGGGGAGCTGTTTTTT

size: -
D: -
J: TRBJ2-7
V: TRBV25-1
CDR3: CASSENREQYF
DNA: TGTGCCAGCAGTGAAAACAGGGAGCAGTACTTC

size: -
D: TRBD1
J: TRBJ1-1
V: TRBV15
CDR3: CATSRETGMNTEAFF
DNA: TGTGCCACCAGCAGAGAGACAGGGATGAACACTGAAGCTTTCTTT

size: -
D: -
J: TRBJ2-2
V: TRBV7-3
CDR3: CASSLAPVLNTGELFF
DNA: TGTGCCAGCAGCTTAGCTCCAGTACTGAACACCGGGGAGCTGTTTTTT

size: -
D: -
J: TRBJ1-1
V: TRBV11-2
CDR3: CASPREGGNTEAFF
DNA: TGTGCCAGCCCCCGAGAGGGAGGGAACACTGAAGCTTTCTTT

size: -
D: TRBD1
J: TRBJ1-3
V: TRBV5-1
CDR3: CASSFTGTGSSGNTIYF
DNA: TGCGCCAGCAGCTTCACCGGGACAGGGAGCTCTGGAAACACCATATATTTT

size: once
D: TRBD1
J: TRBJ1-2
V: TRBV10-2
CDR3: CASGSRQGPGGNYGYTF
DNA: TGCGCCAGCGGGAGTCGACAGGGGCCGGGGGGGAACTATGGCTACACCTTC

size: -
D: -
J: TRBJ2-3
V: TRBV7-9
CDR3: CASSPEADTQYF
DNA: TGTGCCAGCAGCCCTGAGGCAGATACGCAGTATTTT

size: -
D: TRBD1
J: TRBJ1-2
V: TRBV9
CDR3: CASSVWDSEAYGYTF
DNA: TGTGCCAGCAGCGTGTGGGACAGTGAAGCCTATGGCTACACCTTC

size: -
D: -
J: TRBJ1-4
V: TRBV7-9
CDR3: CASSPFPDGGTNEKLFF
DNA: TGTGCCAGCAGCCCCTTTCCGGACGGTGGAACTAATGAAAAACTGTTTTTT

size: -
D: -
J: TRBJ2-7
V: TRBV7-6
CDR3: CASSLTGTGYDEQYF
DNA: TGTGCCAGCAGCCTAACTGGTACAGGGTACGACGAGCAGTACTTC

size: -
D: TRBD2
J: TRBJ2-5
V: TRBV30
CDR3: CAYGGETQYF
DNA: TGTGCCTACGGGGGGGAGACCCAGTACTTC

size: -
D: TRBD2
J: TRBJ2-1
V: TRBV5-1
CDR3: CASSSGASGSNYNEQFF
DNA: TGCGCCAGCAGCTCCGGGGCTAGCGGGAGCAATTACAATGAGCAGTTCTTC